This is a list of T cell receptor beta chains from one sample in a study of blood T cell repertoires in COVID-19. TCRdb's copy holds only in-frame clones and misses some; the assay was immunoSEQ multiplex PCR. Counted here are under 90,000 clones, more than 85% occurring once; the ten biggest clones make up just under 7.5%. The sample comprised peripheral blood. These receptors were collected from a man aged 40-50 years with COVID-19, enrolled during active disease. The CDR3 runs from the conserved cysteine through the conserved F or W. The D gene is left open where the match is weak. The size of a clone is reported for some rows only, either as once, few or many, or as a class for expanded clones.

CASSLAQLAGGGYTGELFF,TGTGCCAGCAGCTTGGCCCAACTAGCGGGGGGAGGATACACCGGGGAGCTGTTTTTT,TRBJ2-2,NA,TRBV5-4,19,TRBD2
CASSTGLAGGQWNEQFF,TGCGCCAGCAGCACGGGACTAGCGGGGGGGCAATGGAATGAGCAGTTCTTC,TRBJ2-1,NA,TRBV5-1,17,TRBD2
CASSQGGQGNSPLHF,TGTGCCAGCAGCCAAGGGGGACAGGGTAATTCACCCCTCCACTTT,TRBJ1-6,NA,TRBV3-1/TRBV3-2,15,TRBD1
CASSFRGQRSYNSPLHF,TGTGCCAGCAGCTTTCGGGGACAACGCTCCTATAATTCACCCCTCCACTTT,TRBJ1-6,NA,TRBV5-8,17,NA
CASGSPGGSYNEQFF,TGTGCTAGTGGTTCACCAGGGGGGTCCTACAATGAGCAGTTCTTC,TRBJ2-1,NA,TRBV12-5,15,NA
CASPLRGGNSPLHF,TGTGCCAGCCCCCTCCGGGGGGGGAATTCACCCCTCCACTTT,TRBJ1-6,NA,TRBV13,14,NA
CASSRKTGPYEQYF,TGTGCCAGCAGCCGTAAGACAGGGCCCTACGAGCAGTACTTC,TRBJ2-7,NA,TRBV7-2,14,TRBD1
CASSAQTGGLGYGYTF,TGTGCCAGCAGTGCCCAGACAGGGGGGCTGGGGTATGGCTACACCTTC,TRBJ1-2,NA,TRBV6-1,16,TRBD1
CASSEGPEASGGDYEQYF,TGTGCCAGCAGCGAGGGACCGGAGGCTAGCGGGGGAGACTACGAGCAGTACTTC,TRBJ2-7,once,TRBV2,18,TRBD2
CASRRGGLDEQFF,TGTGCCAGTAGGCGGGGGGGCTTGGATGAGCAGTTCTTC,TRBJ2-1,NA,TRBV19,13,TRBD2
CASSPRGSYGYTF,TGTGCCAGCTCACCAAGAGGAAGCTATGGCTACACCTTC,TRBJ1-2,few,TRBV18,13,NA
CASRDGDSPLHF,TGTGCCAGCAGGGACGGGGATTCACCCCTCCACTTT,TRBJ1-6,NA,TRBV6-5,12,NA
CASRPTGSYNEQFF,TGTGCCAGTAGACCGACAGGGTCCTACAATGAGCAGTTCTTC,TRBJ2-1,NA,TRBV19,14,TRBD1
CASSSRQPQETQYF,TGTGCCAGCAGCTCCAGACAGCCGCAAGAGACCCAGTACTTC,TRBJ2-5,NA,TRBV5-4,14,NA
CASSYGSGGKSYEQYF,TGTGCCAGTAGTTACGGATCGGGAGGGAAGTCCTACGAGCAGTACTTC,TRBJ2-7,NA,TRBV19,16,TRBD2
CASSQGTRQAQETQYF,TGTGCCAGCAGCCAAGGTACTAGACAGGCCCAAGAGACCCAGTACTTC,TRBJ2-5,NA,TRBV3-1/TRBV3-2,16,NA
CASSSGQGRTPLHF,TGTGCCAGCAGCTCTGGACAGGGGAGGACACCCCTCCACTTT,TRBJ1-6,NA,TRBV7-9,14,TRBD1
CASSPGPYTQYF,TGTGCCAGCAGCCCAGGGCCATATACGCAGTATTTT,TRBJ2-3,NA,TRBV7-9,12,NA
CAIAGGYNEQFF,TGTGCCATAGCGGGGGGTTACAATGAGCAGTTCTTC,TRBJ2-1,NA,TRBV13,12,TRBD2
CASSLGGIDNQPQHF,TGCGCCAGCAGCTTGGGAGGGATCGACAATCAGCCCCAGCATTTT,TRBJ1-5,NA,TRBV5-1,15,NA
CASSPRSGYGYTF,TGTGCCAGCAGCCCCCGTAGTGGCTATGGCTACACCTTC,TRBJ1-2,NA,TRBV28,13,NA
CASSLALRGYTF,TGTGCCAGCAGCTTGGCCCTTAGAGGCTACACCTTC,TRBJ1-2,NA,TRBV5-6,12,NA
CAIRQAGVTDTQYF,TGTGCCATCCGGCAAGCGGGGGTTACAGATACGCAGTATTTT,TRBJ2-3,NA,TRBV10-3,14,TRBD2
CASSPPGQGASSYNEQFF,TGTGCCAGCAGTCCTCCGGGACAGGGGGCGAGCTCCTACAATGAGCAGTTCTTC,TRBJ2-1,NA,TRBV5-6,18,TRBD1
CASLQGSTDTQYF,TGTGCCTCCTTACAGGGTAGCACAGATACGCAGTATTTT,TRBJ2-3,NA,TRBV30,13,NA
CAWSDGQGRGAKLFF,TGTGCCTGGAGCGATGGACAGGGTAGAGGGGCGAAACTGTTTTTT,TRBJ1-4,NA,TRBV30,15,TRBD1
CASSIGGTSGGQETQYF,TGTGCCAGTAGTATAGGTGGGACTAGCGGGGGGCAAGAGACCCAGTACTTC,TRBJ2-5,NA,TRBV19,17,TRBD2
CASRPPLYQETQYF,TGTGCCAGCAGACCTCCCCTATACCAAGAGACCCAGTACTTC,TRBJ2-5,NA,TRBV3-1/TRBV3-2,14,NA
CSIGRTTGTSSNEQFF,TGCAGCATAGGACGAACTACCGGGACTAGTTCCAATGAGCAGTTCTTC,TRBJ2-1,NA,TRBV29-1,16,TRBD2
CASSQGQEGPNTEAFF,TGTGCCAGCAGTCAAGGACAGGAAGGACCGAACACTGAAGCTTTCTTT,TRBJ1-1,NA,TRBV7-6,16,TRBD1
CASRPGHSYGYTF,TGTGCCAGCAGACCAGGACACAGCTATGGCTACACCTTC,TRBJ1-2,NA,TRBV7-2,13,NA
CASVQGGEDTEAFF,TGTGCCAGCGTACAGGGGGGGGAGGACACTGAAGCTTTCTTT,TRBJ1-1,once,TRBV6-5,14,TRBD1
CASSDTGVGETQYF,TGCGCCAGCAGTGATACGGGGGTTGGTGAGACCCAGTACTTC,TRBJ2-5,once,TRBV10-1,14,NA
CASTFWTGANQPQHF,TGTGCCAGCACCTTTTGGACAGGGGCAAATCAGCCCCAGCATTTT,TRBJ1-5,NA,TRBV6-5,15,TRBD1
CAWAPRTLNTEAFF,TGTGCCTGGGCCCCCCGGACACTGAACACTGAAGCTTTCTTT,TRBJ1-1,NA,TRBV30,14,NA
CASSSGTAIKGYTF,TGTGCCAGCTCGTCCGGGACAGCGATAAAAGGCTACACCTTC,TRBJ1-2,NA,TRBV11-1,14,TRBD1
CASSRGLLLYEQYF,TGTGCCAGCAGCAGAGGACTCCTACTCTACGAGCAGTACTTC,TRBJ2-7,NA,TRBV7-9,14,NA
CASRPSGNYNEQFF,TGTGCCAGCAGGCCTAGCGGCAACTACAATGAGCAGTTCTTC,TRBJ2-1,NA,TRBV6-5,14,TRBD2
CAWSVHRNTEAFF,TGTGCCTGGAGTGTACACAGAAACACTGAAGCTTTCTTT,TRBJ1-1,once,TRBV30,13,NA
CASSLWVDSKGPQHF,TGTGCCAGCAGCTTATGGGTGGACAGCAAAGGGCCCCAGCATTTT,TRBJ1-5,NA,TRBV7-2,15,NA
CASSEGAGSGNTIYF,TGTGCCAGCAGTGAAGGAGCGGGGTCTGGAAACACCATATATTTT,TRBJ1-3,NA,TRBV6-1,15,NA
CASSKQGSGANVLTF,TGTGCCAGCAGCAAACAGGGTTCTGGGGCCAACGTCCTGACTTTC,TRBJ2-6,NA,TRBV7-9,15,NA
CASSQTGSGANVLTF,TGTGCCAGCAGTCAGACAGGGTCTGGGGCCAACGTCCTGACTTTC,TRBJ2-6,NA,TRBV11-2,15,TRBD1
CASSFQAGGNTGELFF,TGTGCCAGCAGCTTTCAAGCGGGGGGGAACACCGGGGAGCTGTTTTTT,TRBJ2-2,NA,TRBV7-2,16,TRBD2